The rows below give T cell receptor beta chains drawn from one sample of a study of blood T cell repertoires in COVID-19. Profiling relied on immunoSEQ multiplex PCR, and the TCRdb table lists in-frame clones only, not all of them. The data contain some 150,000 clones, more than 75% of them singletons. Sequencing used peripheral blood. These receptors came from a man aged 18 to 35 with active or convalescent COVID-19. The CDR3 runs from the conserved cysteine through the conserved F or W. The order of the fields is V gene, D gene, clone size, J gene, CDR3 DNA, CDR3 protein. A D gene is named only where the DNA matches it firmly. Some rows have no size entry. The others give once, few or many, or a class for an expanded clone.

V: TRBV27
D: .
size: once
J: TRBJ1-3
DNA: TGTGCCAGCAGTGCGGGGGGAAACACCATATATTTT
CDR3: CASSAGGNTIYF

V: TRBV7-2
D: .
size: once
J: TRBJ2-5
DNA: TGTGCCAGCAGCTTACCCTACCAAGAGACCCAGTACTTC
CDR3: CASSLPYQETQYF

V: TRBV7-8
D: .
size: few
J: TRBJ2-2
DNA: TGTGCCAGCAGCTTAAAGGGGTACACCGGGGAGCTGTTTTTT
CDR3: CASSLKGYTGELFF

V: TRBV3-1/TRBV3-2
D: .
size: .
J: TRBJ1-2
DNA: TGTGCCAGCAGCCACCTCGCGGGACGGGGGGCCGACTATGGCTACACCTTC
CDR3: CASSHLAGRGADYGYTF

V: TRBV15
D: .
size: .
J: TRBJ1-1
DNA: TGTGCCACCAGCAGAGATCGGGTGAACACTGAAGCTTTCTTT
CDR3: CATSRDRVNTEAFF

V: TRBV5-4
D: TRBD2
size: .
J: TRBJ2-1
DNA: TGTGCCAGCAGCTTGGGCGGGAGGACCTACAATGAGCAGTTCTTC
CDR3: CASSLGGRTYNEQFF

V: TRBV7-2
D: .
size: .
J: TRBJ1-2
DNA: TGTGCCAGCAGCTTAGAGTATGACAGAAGTTCCTATGGCTACACCTTC
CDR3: CASSLEYDRSSYGYTF

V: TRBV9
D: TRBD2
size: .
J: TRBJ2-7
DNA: TGTGCCAGCAGCGTAGGCCTAGGGGGAGCGGGAGACACCTACGAGCAGTACTTC
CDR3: CASSVGLGGAGDTYEQYF

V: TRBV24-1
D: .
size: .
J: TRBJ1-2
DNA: TGTGCCACCAGTGACCTCAGGGGATTTTGCTATGGCTACACCTTC
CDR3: CATSDLRGFCYGYTF

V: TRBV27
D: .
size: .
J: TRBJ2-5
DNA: TGTGCCAGCAGTTTGACTCCGGCTAGAGGCGAGACCCAGTACTTC
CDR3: CASSLTPARGETQYF

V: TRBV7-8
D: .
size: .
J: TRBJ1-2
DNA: TGTGCCAGCAGCTGGTCTGAGTCCACTGGCTACACCTTC
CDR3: CASSWSESTGYTF

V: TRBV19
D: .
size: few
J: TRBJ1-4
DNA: TGTGCCAGTAACACAGGACGAGCAACTAATGAAAAACTGTTTTTT
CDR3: CASNTGRATNEKLFF

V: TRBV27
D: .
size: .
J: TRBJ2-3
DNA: TGTGCCAGCAGTCAGGGGGAGCGGGGGGATACGCAGTATTTT
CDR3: CASSQGERGDTQYF

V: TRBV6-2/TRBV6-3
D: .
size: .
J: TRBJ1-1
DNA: TGTGCCAGCAGTTTAGGCGGCCAGGGCGGCACTGAAGCTTTCTTT
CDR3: CASSLGGQGGTEAFF

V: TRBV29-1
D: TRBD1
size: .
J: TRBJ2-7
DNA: TGCAGCGTTGAGGGACAGGGGGGCGAGCAGTACTTC
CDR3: CSVEGQGGEQYF

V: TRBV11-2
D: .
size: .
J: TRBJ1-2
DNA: TGTGCCAGCAGCTTGGGGGGATCGAACTATGGCTACACCTTC
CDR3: CASSLGGSNYGYTF

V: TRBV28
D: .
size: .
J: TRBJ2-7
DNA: TGTGCCAGCAGTTTGGCAGGGGTGCTCTCCTACGAGCAGTACTTC
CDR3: CASSLAGVLSYEQYF

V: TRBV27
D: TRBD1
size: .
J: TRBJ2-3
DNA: TGTGCCAGCAGTTCACAGGGGGGCCCGCAGTATTTT
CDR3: CASSSQGGPQYF

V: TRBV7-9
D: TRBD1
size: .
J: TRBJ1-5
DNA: TGTGCCAGCAGCCCGACAGGGGCGAATCAGCCCCAGCATTTT
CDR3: CASSPTGANQPQHF

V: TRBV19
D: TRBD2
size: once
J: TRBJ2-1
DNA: TGTGCCAGTACGAGGTACACTGGAGGAGCTAGCGGGAACAATGAGCAGTTCTTC
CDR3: CASTRYTGGASGNNEQFF

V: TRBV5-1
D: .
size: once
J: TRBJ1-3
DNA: TGCGCCAGCAGCTTGGGACAGGCGAATCGAAACACCATATATTTT
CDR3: CASSLGQANRNTIYF

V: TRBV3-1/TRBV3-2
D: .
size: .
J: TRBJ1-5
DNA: TGTGCCAGCAGCCAAGCCAGTTGGAGTCAGCCCCAGCATTTT
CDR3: CASSQASWSQPQHF

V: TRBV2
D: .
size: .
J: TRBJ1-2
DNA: TGTGCCAGCAGTGTTTATCGAGAGGATGGCTACACCTTC
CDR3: CASSVYREDGYTF

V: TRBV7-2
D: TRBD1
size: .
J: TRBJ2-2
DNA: TGTGCCAGCATCATACCGGGACAGGGATTGACCGGGGAGCTGTTTTTT
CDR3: CASIIPGQGLTGELFF

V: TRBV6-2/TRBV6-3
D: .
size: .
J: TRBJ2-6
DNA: TGTGCCAGCACCCCTTGGGGGGAAGCTGGGGCCAACGTCCTGACTTTC
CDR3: CASTPWGEAGANVLTF

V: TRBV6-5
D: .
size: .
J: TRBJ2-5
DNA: TGTGCCAGCAGTTACGGCCTAGCGAGAGCCCAAGAGACCCAGTACTTC
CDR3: CASSYGLARAQETQYF

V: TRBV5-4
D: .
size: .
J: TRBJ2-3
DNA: TGTGCCAGCAGCTTGTATTCAGGGGATCTTACAGATACGCAGTATTTT
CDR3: CASSLYSGDLTDTQYF

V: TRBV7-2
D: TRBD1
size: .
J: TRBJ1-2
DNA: TGTGCCAGCAGCTTAGCACCGGGACAGGGGGCCAGGGGCTACACCTTC
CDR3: CASSLAPGQGARGYTF

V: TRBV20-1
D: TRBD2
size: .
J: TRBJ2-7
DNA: TGCAGTGCTAGTGTGCCCTTGGGAGGGCCGCCCTACGAGCAGTACTTC
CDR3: CSASVPLGGPPYEQYF

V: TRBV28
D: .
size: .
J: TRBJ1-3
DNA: TGTGCCAGCAGTCCCGCAGCGATATCTGGAAACACCATATATTTT
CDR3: CASSPAAISGNTIYF

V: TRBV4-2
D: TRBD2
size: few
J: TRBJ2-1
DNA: TGTGCCAGCAGCCCCCCGGCGGGGGACAATGAGCAGTTCTTC
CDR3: CASSPPAGDNEQFF